This T cell receptor beta chain was sequenced for a study of blood T cell repertoires in COVID-19. The germline V gene encodes CDR1 SGHKS and CDR2 YYEKEE (reference sequence). Trimming pared 4 bases from V and 2 bases from J, leaving 10 bases between. The CDR3 is made up of 15 amino acids. Profiled with immunoSEQ multiplex PCR; TCRdb holds only in-frame clones, not every one. The sample records under 50,000 clones, around nine tenths being singletons. Sequencing used peripheral blood. The sequence was collected from a man aged 70 or older with active COVID-19. The V gene is TRBV5-5, the J gene TRBJ2-6; a possible D gene is TRBD1 (5 bases). Written as DNA, the CDR3 is TGTGCCAGCAGCCTGTCCAGGGCTGGGGCCAACGTCCTGACTTTC. Translation: CASSLSRAGANVLTF.